Following are 20 T cell receptor beta chains from one sample sequenced in a study of blood T cell repertoires in COVID-19. Sequencing used immunoSEQ multiplex PCR; TCRdb keeps in-frame clones, though not all of them. The sample yields 200,000 to 250,000 clones, 80% to 90% seen once. Input material: PBMCs or T cells enriched from blood (not recorded which). Source of these receptors: a man younger than 40 who had recovered from COVID-19.

CDR3 loop: CSVDAGAEQYF. DNA of the CDR3: TGCAGCGTTGACGCAGGGGCCGAGCAGTACTTC. J is TRBJ2-7 and V is TRBV29-1, with D possibly TRBD1 on 6 matching bases. Between the trimmed V and J ends, which lost 3 bases and 6 bases, there was a span of 9 bases. The CDR3 covers 11 residues. Germline CDR1 and CDR2: SQVTM and ANQGSEA.

The chain employs TRBV9 and TRBJ2-1, with no clear D. V dropped 3 bases and J dropped 3 bases, with 16 bases sitting between them. Germline V gene lookup returns CDR1 SGDLS and CDR2 YYNGEE. The CDR3 spans 16 residues. The DNA of the CDR3 is TGTGCCAGCAGCGGTAGACATCGGCTCAGCTACAATGAGCAGTTCTTC. Its translation is CASSGRHRLSYNEQFF.

The chain is built from TRBV11-2 and TRBJ2-7; 11 positions match TRBD2. The V gene end was trimmed by 1 base and the J gene end by 5 bases; junction bases not matched to a gene: 4. The germline V gene encodes CDR1 SGHAT and CDR2 FQNNGV. The length of the CDR3 is 15 residues. Here the CDR3 reads CASSLGLAGQHEQYF. In DNA form, the CDR3 reads TGTGCCAGCAGCTTAGGACTAGCGGGACAACACGAGCAGTACTTC.

This chain uses TRBV5-1 with TRBJ2-3; D gene uncertain. Per the germline V gene, CDR1 is SGHRS and CDR2 is YFSETQ. V lost 2 bases and J lost 0, with 4 bases in between. The CDR3 is made up of 13 amino acids. The CDR3 spells CASSFYSTDTQYF. As DNA, the CDR3 is TGCGCCAGCAGCTTTTATAGCACAGATACGCAGTATTTT.

This chain connects TRBV6-6 to TRBJ2-3; TRBD1 agrees at 7 bases. The CDR3 length is 13 residues. Germline assignment: CDR1 MNHNY and CDR2 SVGAGI (reference sequence). The J segment lost 1 base and the V segment lost 5 bases, leaving 0 bases of the junction unmatched. The CDR3 DNA reads TGTGCCAGCAGTGACAGGGGCACAGATACGCAGTATTTT. Its translation: CASSDRGTDTQYF.

This CDR3 is CASSPGSYNEQFF. Here the CDR3 DNA reads TGCGCCAGCAGCCCGGGTTCCTACAATGAGCAGTTCTTC. V gene TRBV5-1 combines with J gene TRBJ2-1; D remains unclear. Trimming cost V 4 bases and J 1 base, with 6 bases left between them. The CDR3 is made up of 13 amino acids. CDR1 SGHRS and CDR2 YFSETQ come from the germline V gene.

The chain recombines TRBV30 with TRBJ2-2; the D gene is possibly TRBD1 (5 bases). From germline, CDR1 is GTSNPN and CDR2 SVGIG (reference sequence). V gave up 1 base and J gave up 15 bases, with 18 bases separating them. This CDR3 comprises 13 residues. The CDR3 is CAWSGETQGRVFF. CDR3 coding DNA: TGTGCCTGGAGTGGGGAAACCCAGGGTAGGGTGTTTTTT.

This clone was recorded many times. The chain combines TRBV25-1 with TRBJ2-1, with 13 positions matching TRBD2. The CDR3 runs to 15 residues. The V and J ends lost 6 bases and 9 bases, in that order; junction bases with no gene match: 8. Germline CDR1 reads MGHDK; CDR2 reads SYGVNS. The CDR3 here is CASRGGLAGAGEQFF. Written as DNA, the CDR3 is TGTGCCAGCAGGGGAGGACTAGCGGGAGCAGGTGAGCAGTTCTTC.

This chain links TRBV7-2 with TRBJ2-1; TRBD2 agrees at 9 bases. The junction had 11 bases not matched to a gene; V was cut back by 5 bases and J by 6 bases. Looked up from germline, CDR1 is SGHTA and CDR2 is FQGNSA. This CDR3 contains 16 residues. CDR3 residues: CASSPSLAGGGNEQFF. As DNA, the CDR3 is TGTGCCAGCAGCCCATCCCTGGCGGGAGGGGGCAATGAGCAGTTCTTC.

The chain employs TRBV6-2 or TRBV6-3 and TRBJ1-2, with D possibly being TRBD1 (6 bases). Per the germline V gene, CDR1 is MNHEY and CDR2 is SVGEGT. This CDR3 has 13 residues. The ends were cut back, 4 bases at V and 6 bases at J, with 12 bases in the middle. The CDR3: CASSFQGLDGYTF. The CDR3 DNA is TGTGCCAGCAGTTTTCAGGGGCTCGATGGCTACACCTTC.

V usage is TRBV19 and J usage is TRBJ2-7; 9 bases are shared with TRBD1. This CDR3 has 14 amino acids. CDR1 is LNHDA, CDR2 SQIVND, per germline (reference sequence). J was trimmed by 6 bases and V by 5 bases; bases with no gene match: 8. The CDR3 coding sequence is TGTGCCAGTAGTCTAATGGACAGGGGAGGCGAGCAGTACTTC. Protein: CASSLMDRGGEQYF.

V is TRBV10-1 and J is TRBJ2-1; weak D call: TRBD2 (5 bases). Germline assignment: CDR1 WNHNN and CDR2 SYGVQD (reference sequence). This CDR3 region has 15 residues. V was trimmed by 4 bases and J by 6 bases, leaving 16 bases between them. DNA for the CDR3: TGCGCCAGCAGTGCTGGGGAGTTACTGTCCAATGAGCAGTTCTTC. Amino acid sequence: CASSAGELLSNEQFF.

The chain couples TRBV4-3 to TRBJ1-1; D unresolved. Trimming shortened V by 0 bases and J by 1 base, and 9 bases separated the two germline ends. The CDR3 extends over 15 amino acids. Germline V lookup: CDR1 LGHNA, CDR2 YSLEER. As DNA, the CDR3 is TGCGCCAGCAGCCAAGAATCCACTCAGAACACTGAAGCTTTCTTT. As protein: CASSQESTQNTEAFF.

This sequence joins TRBV5-6 and TRBJ1-4; D is unresolved. V was shortened by 5 bases and J by 0 bases, with 5 bases between the two germline ends. The CDR3 sequence is 13 residues long. Germline-derived CDR1 and CDR2 are SGHDT and YYEEEE. The CDR3 loop is CASRGATNEKLFF. CDR3 bases: TGTGCCAGCAGAGGAGCAACTAATGAAAAACTGTTTTTT.

The rearrangement links TRBV5-4 to TRBJ2-1; D is undetermined. V lost 4 bases, J lost 0 bases, and 14 bases lay in between. CDR1 is SGHNT, CDR2 YYREEE, per germline (reference sequence). This CDR3 region has 16 residues. The CDR3 protein is CASSTRLKSSYNEQFF. The CDR3 coding sequence is TGTGCCAGCAGCACACGACTGAAGAGCTCCTACAATGAGCAGTTCTTC.

The chain has TRBV9 and TRBJ2-1; the match to TRBD2 covers 12 bases. This CDR3 has 15 amino acids. Germline assignment: CDR1 SGDLS and CDR2 YYNGEE. J gave up 7 bases and V 3 bases, and 5 bases lay outside the gene matches. The CDR3 DNA reads as TGTGCCAGCAGCGCGAACGGACTAGCGGGAAATGAGCAGTTCTTC. This translates into CASSANGLAGNEQFF.

This clone appeared a single time. The chain combines TRBV7-9 with TRBJ2-7, with 16 bases that match TRBD2. Losses at the gene ends were 7 bases for V and 6 bases for J; bases not matched to a gene: 15. Germline values: CDR1 SEHNR, CDR2 FQNEAQ (reference sequence). This CDR3 has 18 residues. The CDR3 DNA follows: TGTGCCAGCACTCTCGGGACTAGCGGGAGGGTCGTTCCCTCCGAGCAGTACTTC. Translation: CASTLGTSGRVVPSEQYF.

The gene calls are TRBV5-1 and TRBJ1-6; 8 bases agree with TRBD1. The CDR3 length is 15 residues. Germline-derived CDR1 and CDR2 are SGHRS and YFSETQ. V lost 5 bases to trimming and J lost 6 bases; unmatched junction nucleotides: 7. This CDR3 is CASSPGTGINSPLHF. CDR3 nucleotide sequence: TGCGCCAGCAGTCCAGGGACAGGCATTAATTCACCCCTCCACTTT.

This clone was detected once. The gene calls are TRBV6-1 and TRBJ2-5; no clear D. Deletions cut 1 base from V and 5 bases from J, with 8 bases between. The CDR3 loop spans 13 amino acids. Germline values: CDR1 MNHNS, CDR2 SASEGT. The CDR3 loop reads CASSEGPQETQYF. CDR3 sequence (DNA): TGTGCCAGCAGTGAAGGCCCACAGGAGACCCAGTACTTC.

The chain's CDR3 is CSVRDSRGETQYF. Written as DNA, the CDR3 is TGCAGCGTTCGGGACAGTAGAGGAGAGACCCAGTACTTC. The chain has TRBV29-1 and TRBJ2-5, with TRBD1 identical over 7 bases. The CDR3 runs to 13 residues. CDR1 SQVTM and CDR2 ANQGSEA come from the germline V gene. V gave up 5 bases and J gave up 4 bases; unmatched junction bases: 7.